These 25 T cell receptor beta chains were sequenced from one sample in a study of blood T cell repertoires in COVID-19. Method: immunoSEQ multiplex PCR; TCRdb's copy keeps in-frame clones and lacks some. In the table there are under 150,000 clones, 75% to 90% of which are singletons. The sample consisted of PBMCs or T cells enriched from blood (not recorded which). The receptors come from a woman aged 50 to 60 who had recovered from COVID-19.

The chain combines TRBV2 with TRBJ2-7; 9 positions match TRBD1. This CDR3 has 15 amino acids. Germline CDR1 and CDR2: SNHLY and FYNNEI. V dropped 0 bases and J dropped 2; count of bases not matched to a gene: 2. DNA for the CDR3: TGTGCCAGCAGTGAAGCGACAGGGGGGCCCTACGAGCAGTACTTC. It yields the protein CASSEATGGPYEQYF.

The count of this clone is one. The chain recombines TRBV6-5 with TRBJ1-5; D ambiguous. Trimming removed 2 bases from V and 5 bases from J, with 7 bases in between. In germline, CDR1 is MNHEY, CDR2 SVGAGI. This CDR3 contains 13 residues. CDR3 bases: TGTGCCAGCAGTTACAACGGGGATCAGCCCCAGCATTTT. It yields the protein CASSYNGDQPQHF.

The V call is TRBV5-1, the J call TRBJ2-5; TRBD2 matches at 9 bases. CDR1 and CDR2 (germline): SGHRS, YFSETQ. CDR3 size: 17 residues. With V trimmed by 4 bases and J by 5 bases, 15 bases remained unmatched. The CDR3 reads CASSQSGVAGGPETQYF. CDR3 in DNA: TGCGCCAGCAGCCAGAGTGGGGTTGCGGGGGGGCCGGAGACCCAGTACTTC.

The chain carries TRBV3-1 (or the pseudogene TRBV3-2) and TRBJ2-5; 8 bases match TRBD2. Trimming removed 1 base from V and 3 bases from J; junction bases left unmatched: 13. The CDR3 consists of 18 residues. Germline V CDR1 and CDR2: LGHDT, YNNKEL (reference sequence). The DNA for the CDR3 is TGTGCCAGCAGCCAAGGGCCTCTGGCGGGGGGCGTGAAAGAGACCCAGTACTTC. Protein product: CASSQGPLAGGVKETQYF.

A few counts support this clone. The chain employs TRBV2 and TRBJ2-7; maybe TRBD1 (6 bases). Germline V gene lookup returns CDR1 SNHLY and CDR2 FYNNEI. V was trimmed by 6 bases and J by 0 bases, leaving 12 bases between them. The CDR3 consists of 14 residues. In nucleotides, the CDR3 is TGTGCCAGCAGGGCACAGGGAACCTCCTACGAGCAGTACTTC. It is translated as CASRAQGTSYEQYF.

V is TRBV9 and J is TRBJ2-1; 12 bases match TRBD2. The CDR3 has 18 amino acids. V was pared by 3 bases and J by 0 bases, with 7 bases of the junction left unmatched. CDR1 and CDR2 (germline): SGDLS, YYNGEE. The CDR3 here is CASSATSGGRLSYNEQFF. Written as DNA, the CDR3 is TGTGCCAGCAGCGCGACTAGCGGGGGCCGCCTCTCCTACAATGAGCAGTTCTTC.

The chain employs TRBV3-1 (or the pseudogene TRBV3-2) and TRBJ1-1; possibly TRBD1 for D (5 bases). This CDR3 spans 14 amino acids. Germline V gives CDR1 LGHDT, CDR2 YNNKEL (reference sequence). Trimming stripped 4 bases from V and 3 bases from J, with 12 bases between. The DNA for the CDR3 is TGTGCCAGCAGCCCTGAGGACACCGACACTGAAGCTTTCTTT. It is translated as CASSPEDTDTEAFF.

The J gene is TRBJ1-2, the V gene TRBV7-9; no clear D gene. This CDR3 has 15 amino acids. The ends were cut back, 0 bases at V and 2 bases at J, with 10 bases in the middle. Per germline, CDR1 SEHNR and CDR2 FQNEAQ (reference sequence). The chain's CDR3 is CASSLAEGFNYGYTF. The CDR3 bases are TGTGCCAGCAGCTTAGCCGAGGGATTCAACTATGGCTACACCTTC.

J is TRBJ1-6 and V is TRBV10-3, with 8 nucleotides matching TRBD1. V was clipped by 6 bases and J by 9 bases; unmatched bases: 13. Germline V lookup: CDR1 ENHRY, CDR2 SYGVKD. CDR3 size: 16 residues. The CDR3: CAISPDRDVRVSPLHF. The DNA of the CDR3 is TGTGCCATCAGCCCGGACAGGGACGTCCGGGTTTCACCCCTCCACTTT.

The chain employs TRBV18 and TRBJ1-1, with 7 nucleotides matching TRBD1. In germline, CDR1 is KGHSH, CDR2 LQKENI. V shed 3 bases, J shed 1 base, and the junction held 11 bases outside the gene matches. There are 17 residues in the CDR3. The CDR3 DNA is TGTGCCAGCTCACCCTTGACAGGGTGGAGTGGGAACACTGAAGCTTTCTTT. It translates to CASSPLTGWSGNTEAFF.

The genes are TRBV3-1 (or the pseudogene TRBV3-2) and TRBJ2-7; TRBD1 aligns across 8 bases. The V gene end was trimmed by 2 bases and the J gene end by 7 bases; junction bases not matched to a gene: 7. The germline CDR1 and CDR2 sequences are LGHDT and YNNKEL (reference sequence). The CDR3 is made up of 14 amino acids. In DNA form, the CDR3 reads TGTGCCAGCAGCCAAATTCAGGGGGCTGAGGAGCAGTACTTC. Its protein is CASSQIQGAEEQYF.

The V and J genes are TRBV6-6 and TRBJ1-1; no firm D call. The CDR3 sequence is 12 residues long. The V and J ends lost 6 bases and 8 bases respectively, with 13 bases between them. Germline V gene lookup returns CDR1 MNHNY and CDR2 SVGAGI (reference sequence). The CDR3 sequence is CASRSTVTEAFF. The DNA for the CDR3 is TGTGCCAGCAGGTCTACAGTGACAGAAGCTTTCTTT.

The chain employs TRBV18 and TRBJ2-7; D remains ambiguous. V lost 8 bases and J lost 7, with 15 bases in between. The CDR3 spans 12 residues. Germline V gene lookup returns CDR1 KGHSH and CDR2 LQKENI. CDR3 protein: CASRAGSGEQYF. The CDR3 bases are TGTGCCAGCCGCGCCGGGTCCGGGGAGCAGTACTTC.

The genes are TRBV2 and TRBJ1-3, with a tentative D call TRBD1 (5 bases). CDR3 size: 14 residues. CDR1 is SNHLY, CDR2 FYNNEI, per germline. Trimming stripped 7 bases from V and 1 base from J, with 11 bases between. The CDR3 spells CASTQGRSGNTIYF. In nucleotides, the CDR3 is TGTGCCAGCACTCAGGGTAGATCTGGAAACACCATATATTTT.

A single count supports this clone. The genes are TRBV4-3 and TRBJ1-6; D uncertain. Trimming removed 2 bases at V and 10 bases at J, with 15 bases between. The CDR3 totals 15 residues. The germline V gene encodes CDR1 LGHNA and CDR2 YSLEER. For the CDR3, the DNA is TGCGCCAGCAGCCAACGGATAGGAGGGAAATCACCCCTCCACTTT. Translation gives CASSQRIGGKSPLHF.

This clone was recorded a few times. V gene TRBV19 combines with J gene TRBJ1-6; 8 bases are shared with TRBD1. Germline CDR1 is LNHDA and CDR2 is SQIVND (reference sequence). Losses at the gene ends were 5 bases for V and 3 bases for J; bases not matched to a gene: 3. The CDR3 is 15 residues long. CDR3 in DNA: TGTGCCAGTAGTGGCGGACAGGGCTATAATTCACCCCTCCACTTT. Amino acid sequence: CASSGGQGYNSPLHF.

V is TRBV6-1 and J is TRBJ2-3, with D possibly matching TRBD1 (5 bases). CDR3 length equals 16 residues. V shed 3 bases and J shed 5 bases, with 18 bases lying between them. CDR1 is MNHNS and CDR2 is SASEGT in the germline V gene. The CDR3 DNA sequence: TGTGCCAGCAGTGAGCCCCCAGGGTCAGGAGAAGATACGCAGTATTTT. Amino acid sequence: CASSEPPGSGEDTQYF.

The V call is TRBV15, the J call TRBJ2-1, with 11 bases fitting TRBD2. With 2 bases clipped from V and 10 bases from J, the junction kept 10 bases outside the gene matches. CDR1 LNHNV and CDR2 YYDKDF come from the germline V gene (reference sequence). This CDR3 is 16 amino acids long. CDR3 in amino acids: CATSRNLAGGLKEQFF. CDR3 DNA sequence: TGTGCCACCAGCAGAAATTTAGCGGGGGGGCTTAAGGAGCAGTTCTTC.

This CDR3 reads CASSLVLAGGPGGANVLTF. The CDR3 nucleotides are TGTGCCAGCAGTTTGGTACTAGCGGGGGGGCCTGGTGGGGCCAACGTCCTGACTTTC. V gene TRBV28 combines with J gene TRBJ2-6; 13 bases fit TRBD2. CDR1 MDHEN and CDR2 SYDVKM come from the germline V gene. V shed 3 bases, J shed 3 bases, and the junction held 8 bases outside the gene matches. This CDR3 has 19 amino acids.

This clone was recorded a few times. The rearrangement uses TRBV18 and TRBJ1-2; TRBD1 agrees at 10 bases. Germline values: CDR1 KGHSH, CDR2 LQKENI. With 3 bases clipped from V and 5 bases from J, the junction kept 12 bases outside the gene matches. The CDR3 extends over 17 amino acids. The CDR3 loop reads CASSPLTRQGAGYGYTF. In DNA, the CDR3 is TGTGCCAGCTCACCCCTCACCAGACAGGGGGCTGGATATGGCTACACCTTC.

The chain couples TRBV2 to TRBJ1-2; 8 bases map to TRBD1. Germline loops: CDR1 SNHLY, CDR2 FYNNEI. This CDR3 region has 14 residues. The ends lost 6 bases at V and 8 bases at J; junction bases unmatched: 11. In DNA, the CDR3 is TGTGCCAGCAGCCCGGGACAGGCAAAGAGGGGCTACACCTTC. It is translated as CASSPGQAKRGYTF.

The CDR3 DNA reads as TGTGCCAGCAGCCAAGAAGGGGAGGGGCCCGGGGCCAACGTCCTGACTTTC. Translation: CASSQEGEGPGANVLTF. This sequence joins TRBV3-1 (or the pseudogene TRBV3-2) and TRBJ2-6; 7 bases are a match to TRBD2. Germline loops: CDR1 LGHDT, CDR2 YNNKEL (reference sequence). Trimming took 0 bases from V and 4 from J; bases not matched to a gene: 6. The CDR3 spans 17 residues.

This chain uses TRBV7-6 with TRBJ2-3; D perhaps matches TRBD1 (6 bases). The CDR3 is 17 amino acids. The germline gives CDR1 SGHVS, CDR2 FNYEAQ. V was trimmed by 6 bases and J by 9 bases, leaving 28 bases between them. The DNA for the CDR3 is TGTGCCAGCAGTTCAACTCAGGGGCAGCGACAACGGGAAACGCAGTATTTT. Its translation is CASSSTQGQRQRETQYF.

The chain employs TRBV3-1 (or the pseudogene TRBV3-2) and TRBJ2-7; 12 bases fit TRBD2. V dropped 2 bases and J dropped 6; count of bases not matched to a gene: 11. This CDR3 has 17 amino acids. The germline CDR1 and CDR2 sequences are LGHDT and YNNKEL (reference sequence). CDR3 nucleotide sequence: TGTGCCAGCAGCCAATCTCTCCCTAGCGGGGGGGCGGTCGAGCAGTACTTC. Protein: CASSQSLPSGGAVEQYF.

The chain uses TRBV7-2 and TRBJ1-2; tentative D call: TRBD1 (6 bases). The V and J ends lost 8 bases and 0 bases respectively, with 13 bases between them. The germline V gene encodes CDR1 SGHTA and CDR2 FQGNSA. The CDR3 covers 14 residues. CDR3 nucleotides: TGTGCCAGCTCCGGGACACCTACTAACTATGGCTACACCTTC. This gives the protein CASSGTPTNYGYTF.